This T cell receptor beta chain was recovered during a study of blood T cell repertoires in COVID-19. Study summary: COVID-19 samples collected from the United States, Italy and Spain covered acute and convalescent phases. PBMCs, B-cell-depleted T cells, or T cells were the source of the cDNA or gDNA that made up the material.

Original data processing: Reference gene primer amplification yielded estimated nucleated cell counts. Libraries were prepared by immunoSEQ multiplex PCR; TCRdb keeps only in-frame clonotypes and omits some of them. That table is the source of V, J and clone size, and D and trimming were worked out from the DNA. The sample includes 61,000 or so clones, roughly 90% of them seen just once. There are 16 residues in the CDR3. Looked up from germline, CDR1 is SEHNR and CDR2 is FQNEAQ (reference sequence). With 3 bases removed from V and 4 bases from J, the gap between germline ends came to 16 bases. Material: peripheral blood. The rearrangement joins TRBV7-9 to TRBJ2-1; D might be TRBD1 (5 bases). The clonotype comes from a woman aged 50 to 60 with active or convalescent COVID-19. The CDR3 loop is CASSFGLLQVYNEQFF. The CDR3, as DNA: TGTGCCAGCAGCTTCGGTCTTCTACAGGTTTACAATGAGCAGTTCTTC.